The 20 T cell receptor beta chains given below trace back to one sample, sequenced in a study of T-cell reconstitution after alpha-beta-depleted transplantation in children. Unique molecular identifiers featured in how the TCRbeta library was prepared. MiXCR, applied by TCRdb to the PCR reads, yields one record per CDR3 protein. This sample has 450,000 to 600,000 distinct CDR3 sequences, with roughly 33% found just once. The sample consisted of PBMCs from the stem cell graft donor, taken from the stem cell graft. The receptors shown here come from a human donor who donated a stem cell graft to a child with aplastic anemia.

The chain uses TRBV11-2 and TRBJ1-4; 10 nucleotides agree with TRBD1. J lost 7 bases, V lost 5 bases, and 4 bases had no gene match. Germline CDR1 reads SGHAT; CDR2 reads FQNNGV. The CDR3 is 14 residues long. DNA for the CDR3: TGTGCCAGCAGCCCTAGGACAGGGGGTGAAAAACTGTTTTTT. It encodes CASSPRTGGEKLFF. Together with reference TRBV11-2 and TRBJ1-4, the CDR3 gives the full variable domain: EAGVAQSPRYKIIEKRQSVAFWCNPISGHATLYWYQQILGQGPKLLIQFQNNGVVDDSQLPKDRFSAERLKGVDSTLKIQPAKLEDSAVYLCASSPRTGGEKLFFGSGTQLSVL.

This rearrangement joins TRBV19 to TRBJ2-1, with TRBD2 as a possible D gene (6 bases). Germline V lookup: CDR1 LNHDA, CDR2 SQIVND (reference sequence). This CDR3 is 15 amino acids long. Trimming removed 6 bases from V and 7 bases from J, with 19 bases in between. The CDR3 region is CASRLALAYGNEQFF. DNA of the CDR3: TGTGCCAGTAGACTAGCTCTTGCGTACGGGAATGAGCAGTTCTTC.

This chain uses TRBV6-6 with TRBJ1-1; maybe TRBD1 (5 bases). The CDR3 is made up of 12 amino acids. Per the germline V gene, CDR1 is MNHNY and CDR2 is SVGAGI (reference sequence). Trimming shortened V by 11 bases and J by 4 bases, and 14 bases separated the two germline ends. This chain's CDR3 is CAGISGGTEAFF. DNA for the CDR3: TGTGCCGGCATTTCCGGGGGCACTGAAGCTTTCTTT.

This rearrangement joins TRBV5-5 to TRBJ2-5, with D tentatively TRBD1 (5 bases). The V end was cut by 2 bases, the J end by 4 bases, with 18 bases between. The CDR3 spans 16 residues. CDR1 and CDR2 (germline): SGHKS, YYEKEE (reference sequence). Written as DNA, the CDR3 is TGTGCCAGCAGCTTTAATCTAGGGGCCCCCTCAGAGACCCAGTACTTC. This codes for CASSFNLGAPSETQYF.

This clonotype was seen only a few times. This rearrangement joins TRBV12-3 or TRBV12-4 to TRBJ2-7, with 7 positions matching TRBD1. Trimming cost V 3 bases and J 5 bases; bases outside gene matches: 7. The CDR3 loop spans 14 amino acids. The DNA of the CDR3 is TGTGCCAGCAGTTTTTTCGAGGGGGCGAACGAGCAGTACTTC. Its translation: CASSFFEGANEQYF.

This clonotype is a singleton in its sample. The chain joins TRBV12-3 or TRBV12-4 to TRBJ1-5; TRBD1 matches 11 bases. This CDR3 region has 15 residues. The trim removed 5 bases at V and 6 bases at J, leaving 6 bases unmatched. In DNA form, the CDR3 reads TGTGCCAGCAGTCCCCGGACAGGGGGCGTTCAGCCCCAGCATTTT. Amino acids: CASSPRTGGVQPQHF.

The rearrangement links TRBV12-3 or TRBV12-4 to TRBJ1-1; D unresolved. The CDR3 contains 15 residues. Trimming cost V 1 base and J 0 bases, with 9 bases left between them. CDR3 sequence: CASSLGLGMNTEAFF. In nucleotides, the CDR3 is TGTGCCAGCAGTTTAGGTCTAGGGATGAACACTGAAGCTTTCTTT.

V gene TRBV7-9 combines with J gene TRBJ1-1, with a weak D call TRBD1 (6 bases). V gave up 2 bases and J gave up 1 base, with 11 bases separating them. This CDR3 has 15 residues. Per germline, CDR1 SEHNR and CDR2 FQNEAQ (reference sequence). The CDR3, as DNA: TGTGCCAGCAGCTTAACGGGACACCAGAACACTGAAGCTTTCTTT. It is translated as CASSLTGHQNTEAFF.

The chain's CDR3 is CASRGVNQPQHF. CDR3 in DNA: TGTGCCAGCAGGGGAGTAAATCAGCCCCAGCATTTT. The genes are TRBV12-3 or TRBV12-4 and TRBJ1-5; D gene unclear. This CDR3 comprises 12 residues. The V and J ends lost 6 bases and 4 bases respectively, with 7 bases between them.

This chain uses TRBV13 with TRBJ2-7; 8 bases map to TRBD2. The CDR3 runs to 16 residues. The germline CDR1 and CDR2 sequences are PRHDT and FYEKMQ (reference sequence). The V segment lost 5 bases and the J segment 2 bases; nucleotides outside the gene matches: 11. For the CDR3, the DNA is TGTGCCAGCAGCCGGCAGGTTCGAGCGGGAGCCTACGAGCAGTACTTC. This encodes CASSRQVRAGAYEQYF.

The chain carries TRBV6-2 or TRBV6-3 and TRBJ2-7, with a possible D match to TRBD1 (6 bases). This CDR3 spans 13 amino acids. CDR1 MNHEY and CDR2 SVGEGT come from the germline V gene. V was trimmed by 10 bases and J by 6 bases, leaving 19 bases between them. The CDR3 DNA reads as TGTGCCACCAAACTGGCGGACAGTCGCGAGCAGTACTTC. Encoded protein: CATKLADSREQYF.

This chain's CDR3 is CASSSTGGAGGTEAFF. In nucleotides, the CDR3 is TGTGCCAGCAGTTCTACAGGGGGCGCGGGGGGCACTGAAGCTTTCTTT. This sequence joins TRBV6-2 or TRBV6-3 and TRBJ1-1; 9 nucleotides line up with TRBD1. The CDR3 is 16 residues long. Germline CDR1 and CDR2: MNHEY and SVGEGT. V shed 4 bases and J 4 bases; nucleotides not matched to a gene: 10.

V usage is TRBV20-1 and J usage is TRBJ1-5; the match to TRBD1 covers 8 bases. Germline V gene data show CDR1 as DFQATT and CDR2 as SNEGSKA (reference sequence). The trim removed 3 bases at V and 3 bases at J, leaving 13 bases unmatched. The CDR3 totals 17 residues. The CDR3 is CSARRGRGLFVNQPQHF. The DNA of the CDR3 is TGCAGTGCTAGGCGGGGCAGGGGGCTATTCGTCAATCAGCCCCAGCATTTT.

This clonotype has more than one count but fewer than ten. V gene TRBV5-5 combines with J gene TRBJ1-1; D perhaps matches TRBD1 (5 bases). Germline V lookup: CDR1 SGHKS, CDR2 YYEKEE (reference sequence). The CDR3 extends over 12 amino acids. Trimming took 7 bases from V and 12 from J, leaving 19 bases between them. CDR3 protein: CASGTSGSITFF. The CDR3 DNA reads as TGTGCCAGCGGGACCTCAGGGAGTATAACTTTCTTT.

The chain couples TRBV6-1 to TRBJ2-7; 7 bases map to TRBD2. The CDR3 spans 15 residues. The J segment lost 0 bases and the V segment lost 7 bases, leaving 9 bases of the junction unmatched. Germline V gene lookup returns CDR1 MNHNS and CDR2 SASEGT. The CDR3 is CASIPTGTTSYEQYF. The CDR3 DNA follows: TGTGCCAGCATACCGACCGGGACTACCTCCTACGAGCAGTACTTC.

This clonotype was picked up one time. J is TRBJ1-6 and V is TRBV27, with D tentatively TRBD1 (6 bases). Germline CDR1 MNHEY, CDR2 SMNVEV (reference sequence). The germline V and J ends were trimmed by 6 bases and 7 bases, with 13 bases remaining between them. This CDR3 is 14 amino acids long. CDR3 amino acids: CASRQGQRNSPLHF. CDR3 in DNA: TGTGCCAGCAGACAGGGTCAAAGGAATTCACCCCTCCACTTT.

This clonotype occurred a few times. The chain couples TRBV5-8 to TRBJ2-1; D unresolved. V was pared by 1 base and J by 0 bases, with 11 bases between. CDR1 and CDR2 from the germline V gene are SGHTS and YDEGEE. The CDR3 loop spans 16 amino acids. The CDR3 loop is CASSLYSSYSYNEQFF. CDR3 nucleotide sequence: TGTGCCAGCAGCTTGTACTCATCTTACTCCTACAATGAGCAGTTCTTC.

This clonotype occurred a few times. V usage is TRBV6-2 or TRBV6-3 and J usage is TRBJ2-7, with D perhaps given as TRBD1 or TRBD2 (5 bases each). The germline CDR1 and CDR2 sequences are MNHEY and SVGEGT. The CDR3 covers 14 residues. V gave up 0 bases and J gave up 3 bases, with 9 bases separating them. Written as DNA, the CDR3 is TGTGCCAGCAGTTACTCTTGGGGGTACTACGAGCAGTACTTC. Its protein product is CASSYSWGYYEQYF.

This clonotype has a handful of counts. The chain employs TRBV12-3 or TRBV12-4 and TRBJ2-2; TRBD1 matches at 9 bases. This CDR3 comprises 15 residues. V trimming: 2 bases; J trimming: 5 bases; junction bases outside the gene matches: 3. The CDR3 DNA follows: TGTGCCAGCAGTTTAACAGGGGGCAGTACCGGGGAGCTGTTTTTT. This codes for CASSLTGGSTGELFF.

This clonotype was detected a few times. The V and J genes are TRBV9 and TRBJ2-1; perhaps TRBD2 as D (6 bases). Per germline, CDR1 SGDLS and CDR2 YYNGEE. Trimming shortened V by 4 bases and J by 9 bases, and 20 bases separated the two germline ends. CDR3 length equals 15 residues. CDR3 in amino acids: CASSPSGGPDSEQFF. DNA for the CDR3: TGTGCCAGCAGCCCTTCCGGAGGGCCGGATTCTGAGCAGTTCTTC.